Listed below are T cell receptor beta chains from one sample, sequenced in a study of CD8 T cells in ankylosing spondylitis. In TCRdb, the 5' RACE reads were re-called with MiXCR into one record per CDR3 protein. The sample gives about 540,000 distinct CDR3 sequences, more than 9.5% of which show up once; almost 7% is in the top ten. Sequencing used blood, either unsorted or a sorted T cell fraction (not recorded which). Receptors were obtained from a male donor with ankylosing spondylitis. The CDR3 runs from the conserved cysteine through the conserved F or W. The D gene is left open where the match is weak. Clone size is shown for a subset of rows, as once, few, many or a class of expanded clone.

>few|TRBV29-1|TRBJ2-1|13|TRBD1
CSGTGVNWDEQFF
TGCAGCGGGACAGGGGTTAACTGGGATGAGCAGTTCTTC
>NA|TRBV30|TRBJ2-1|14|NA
CAWGAVGPFNEQFF
TGTGCCTGGGGAGCGGTAGGGCCTTTCAATGAGCAGTTCTTC
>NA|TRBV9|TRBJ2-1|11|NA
CASSVTSEQFF
TGTGCCAGCAGCGTCACTAGTGAGCAGTTCTTC
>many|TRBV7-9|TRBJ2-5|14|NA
CASSLSSTQETQYF
TGTGCCAGCAGCTTATCCTCCACACAAGAGACCCAGTACTTC
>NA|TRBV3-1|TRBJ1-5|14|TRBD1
CASSQGQGDQPQHF
TGTGCCAGCAGCCAAGGACAGGGGGACCAGCCCCAGCATTTT
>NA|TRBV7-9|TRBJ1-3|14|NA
CASSSGTLRRSIYF
TGTGCCAGCAGCTCCGGGACCCTTCGGAGATCCATATATTTT
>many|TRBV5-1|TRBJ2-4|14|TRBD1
CAPRPGQGGNIQYF
TGCGCCCCACGTCCGGGACAGGGAGGTAACATTCAGTACTTC
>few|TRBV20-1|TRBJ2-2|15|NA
CSASWGTLNTGELFF
TGCAGTGCTAGTTGGGGGACACTGAACACCGGGGAGCTGTTTTTT
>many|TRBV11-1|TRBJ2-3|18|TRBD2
CASSLSSYASGRTDTQYF
TGTGCCAGCAGCTTAAGTTCGTATGCTAGCGGGAGGACAGATACGCAGTATTTT
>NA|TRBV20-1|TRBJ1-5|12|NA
CSAPSGIWAQHF
TGCAGTGCGCCGTCAGGGATCTGGGCCCAGCATTTT
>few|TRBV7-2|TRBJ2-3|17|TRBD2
CASSRTIAGAGTDTQYF
TGTGCCAGCAGCCGGACCATAGCGGGAGCTGGCACAGATACGCAGTATTTT
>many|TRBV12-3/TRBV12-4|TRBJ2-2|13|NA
CASSPRWGGELFF
TGTGCCAGCAGTCCCCGTTGGGGCGGGGAGCTGTTTTTT
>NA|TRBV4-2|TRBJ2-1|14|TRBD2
CASSQAGGQVEQFF
TGTGCCAGCAGCCAAGCGGGAGGCCAGGTTGAGCAGTTCTTC
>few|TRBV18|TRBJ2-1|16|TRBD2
CASSPGAGAPYNEQFF
TGTGCCAGCTCACCAGGAGCGGGAGCCCCGTACAATGAGCAGTTCTTC
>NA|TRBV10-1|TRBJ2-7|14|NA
CASSERVPPYEQYF
TGCGCCAGCAGTGAAAGAGTTCCTCCCTACGAGCAGTACTTC
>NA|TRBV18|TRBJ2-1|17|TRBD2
CASSPPVSGRGNNEQFF
TGTGCCAGCTCACCACCGGTCAGCGGGAGGGGAAACAATGAGCAGTTCTTC
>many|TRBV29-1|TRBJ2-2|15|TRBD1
CSVSTGVGNTGELFF
TGCAGCGTCTCAACAGGGGTGGGGAACACCGGGGAGCTGTTTTTT
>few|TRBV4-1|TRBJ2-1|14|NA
CASSQVTGANEQFF
TGCGCCAGCAGCCAAGTCACGGGGGCCAATGAGCAGTTCTTC
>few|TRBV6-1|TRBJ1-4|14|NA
CASSEDRVREKLFF
TGTGCCAGCAGTGAAGACAGGGTCAGGGAAAAACTGTTTTTT
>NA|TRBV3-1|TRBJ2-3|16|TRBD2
CASSQAGTSVTDTQYF
TGTGCCAGCAGCCAAGCCGGGACTAGCGTCACAGATACGCAGTATTTT
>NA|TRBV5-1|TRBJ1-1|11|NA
CASRPRDEAFF
TGCGCCAGCAGGCCGCGTGATGAAGCTTTCTTT
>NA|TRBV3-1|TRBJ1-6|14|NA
CASSQGLTDSPLHF
TGTGCCAGCAGCCAGGGACTGACCGATTCACCCCTCCACTTT